This is a list of T cell receptor beta chains from one sample in a study of vaccination effects on CD4 cells after COVID-19. The antigens for these receptors are not known. TCRdb's table, derived via immunoSEQ multiplex PCR, lists solely in-frame clones and lacks some. The sample comprises 42,000 or so clones, 60% to 75% of which are singletons, and about 31% rests with the top ten. The sequences come from CD4+ T cells from PBMCs cultured with a peptide pool, collected before COVID-19 vaccination. The receptors were gathered from a human donor who had a prior SARS-CoV-2 infection. Each CDR3 is given without its conserved first and last residue. Fields, in order: V gene, J gene, CDR3 protein.

V gene: TRBV11-1; J gene: TRBJ2-3; CDR3 protein: ASSAGGSGATDTQY
V gene: TRBV7-8; J gene: TRBJ1-1; CDR3 protein: ASSQVGQGVTEAF
V gene: TRBV5-1; J gene: TRBJ1-2; CDR3 protein: ASSLDTYGYT
V gene: TRBV27; J gene: TRBJ2-2; CDR3 protein: ASSLFWSGELF
V gene: TRBV6-4; J gene: TRBJ2-1; CDR3 protein: ASSELAGGYNEQF
V gene: TRBV11-3; J gene: TRBJ2-7; CDR3 protein: ASSWGRTTYEQY
V gene: TRBV6-6; J gene: TRBJ2-2; CDR3 protein: ASSPPLAGLDVLF
V gene: TRBV10-2; J gene: TRBJ2-7; CDR3 protein: ASSDPSGNPYEQY
V gene: TRBV18; J gene: TRBJ2-7; CDR3 protein: ASSPGLTSGRYEQY
V gene: TRBV9; J gene: TRBJ1-1; CDR3 protein: ASSPTVGMNTEAF
V gene: TRBV6-5; J gene: TRBJ1-2; CDR3 protein: ASSYSILGGYT
V gene: TRBV19; J gene: TRBJ1-6; CDR3 protein: ASSNHGTGNSPLH
V gene: TRBV6-5; J gene: TRBJ2-7; CDR3 protein: ASSRPATDEQY
V gene: TRBV6-1; J gene: TRBJ1-5; CDR3 protein: ASSDPQRQPQH
V gene: TRBV11-1; J gene: TRBJ2-2; CDR3 protein: ASRFTGNAGELF
V gene: TRBV7-2; J gene: TRBJ2-3; CDR3 protein: ASSLAGTSGGVSDTQY
V gene: TRBV5-1; J gene: TRBJ1-2; CDR3 protein: ASSKGQGAVGYT
V gene: TRBV3-1/TRBV3-2; J gene: TRBJ1-4; CDR3 protein: ASSPRDLGEKLF
V gene: TRBV3-1/TRBV3-2; J gene: TRBJ2-2; CDR3 protein: ATRDRGYSGELF
V gene: TRBV2; J gene: TRBJ1-2; CDR3 protein: ASVRLVANYGYT